The next 25 T cell receptor beta chains were all read from a single sample in a study of T cell changes during pregnancy in multiple sclerosis. This table comes from immunoSEQ multiplex PCR, and its TCRdb copy is limited to in-frame clones, with some not included. The sample has 85,000 to 130,000 clones, less than 95% seen once. The sample here was peripheral blood, taken after pregnancy. The receptors shown here come from a female donor with multiple sclerosis, enrolled in a pregnancy study.

The table lists this clone with a count of one. This rearrangement joins TRBV2 to TRBJ2-1; weak D call: TRBD2 (6 bases). The V and J ends lost 4 bases and 8 bases respectively, with 12 bases between them. The CDR3 extends over 13 amino acids. CDR1 is SNHLY, CDR2 FYNNEI, per germline. The CDR3 reads CASSAAAGYEQFF. The CDR3 DNA follows: TGTGCCAGCAGTGCCGCTGCGGGGTATGAGCAGTTCTTC.

This sequence joins TRBV6-5 and TRBJ2-1, with 16 nucleotides matching TRBD2. CDR3 length equals 16 residues. Germline V CDR1 and CDR2: MNHEY, SVGAGI. Trimming cost V 2 bases and J 10 bases; bases outside gene matches: 5. The CDR3: CASSYLGGLAGGEQFF. Written as DNA, the CDR3 is TGTGCCAGCAGTTACCTTGGGGGACTAGCGGGAGGGGAGCAGTTCTTC.

The rearrangement uses TRBV9 and TRBJ1-2; 7 bases align to TRBD1. Trimming took 0 bases from V and 6 from J; bases not matched to a gene: 11. Per the germline V gene, CDR1 is SGDLS and CDR2 is YYNGEE. The length of the CDR3 is 16 residues. CDR3: CASSVVPDRAIDGYTF. The CDR3 region has the DNA TGTGCCAGCAGCGTAGTCCCCGACAGGGCCATAGATGGCTACACCTTC. Supplemented by reference TRBV9 and TRBJ1-2, the full variable domain reads DSGVTQTPKHLITATGQRVTLRCSPRSGDLSVYWYQQSLDQGLQFLIQYYNGEERAKGNILERFSAQQFPDLHSELNLSSLELGDSALYFCASSVVPDRAIDGYTFGSGTRLTVV.

A single count supports this clone. The rearrangement joins TRBV25-1 to TRBJ1-6, with TRBD1 as a possible D gene (5 bases). This CDR3 region has 17 residues. Germline-derived CDR1 and CDR2 are MGHDK and SYGVNS. With 3 bases removed from V and 0 bases from J, the gap between germline ends came to 12 bases. CDR3: CASSDLWGDSYNSPLHF. CDR3 nucleotide sequence: TGTGCCAGCAGTGACCTTTGGGGGGACTCCTATAATTCACCCCTCCACTTT.

Written as DNA, the CDR3 is TGTGCCAGTAGTATAGGGAGAACGACTGAAGCTTTCTTT. This encodes CASSIGRTTEAFF. The rearrangement uses TRBV19 and TRBJ1-1, with D hard to call. Germline CDR1 and CDR2: LNHDA and SQIVND (reference sequence). The V end was cut by 1 base, the J end by 5 bases, with 8 bases between. The CDR3 runs 13 residues. The full variable domain, its missing parts supplied by reference TRBV19 and TRBJ1-1, is DGGITQSPKYLFRKEGQNVTLSCEQNLNHDAMYWYRQDPGQGLRLIYYSQIVNDFQKGDIAEGYSVSREKKESFPLTVTSAQKNPTAFYLCASSIGRTTEAFFGQGTRLTVV.

V usage is TRBV19 and J usage is TRBJ1-1; 9 bases line up with TRBD1. Trimming at V came to 4 bases and at J to 3 bases, leaving 9 bases not matched to a gene. CDR1 LNHDA and CDR2 SQIVND come from the germline V gene (reference sequence). CDR3 size: 16 residues. The CDR3 spells CASSTYSGQGDTEAFF. Here the CDR3 DNA reads TGTGCCAGTAGTACCTACTCGGGACAGGGTGACACTGAAGCTTTCTTT.

The chain carries TRBV7-8 and TRBJ2-7, with a weak D call TRBD1 (6 bases). This CDR3 has 12 residues. Looked up from germline, CDR1 is SGHVS and CDR2 is FQNEAQ. Trimming removed 3 bases at V and 4 bases at J, with 7 bases between. CDR3: CASSFDRYEQYF. As DNA, the CDR3 is TGTGCCAGCAGCTTCGACAGGTACGAGCAGTACTTC.

V and J are TRBV20-1 and TRBJ1-1; D is unclear. CDR1 DFQATT and CDR2 SNEGSKA come from the germline V gene (reference sequence). V was clipped by 6 bases and J by 6 bases, with 8 bases between them. The CDR3 is made up of 10 amino acids. CDR3: CSARGSEAFF. CDR3 DNA sequence: TGCAGTGCGCGTGGTTCTGAAGCTTTCTTT.

The CDR3, as DNA: TGCGCCAGCAGCCGGGGGGGCCTCGAGACCCAGTACTTC. Residues: CASSRGGLETQYF. The rearrangement uses TRBV5-1 and TRBJ2-5; 8 bases map to TRBD2. V trimming: 4 bases; J trimming: 5 bases; junction bases outside the gene matches: 4. The CDR3 totals 13 residues. Germline assignment: CDR1 SGHRS and CDR2 YFSETQ.

The V gene is TRBV27, the J gene TRBJ2-7; 9 nucleotides align to TRBD1. This CDR3 spans 15 amino acids. Germline V gives CDR1 MNHEY, CDR2 SMNVEV (reference sequence). J was trimmed by 4 bases and V by 4 bases; bases with no gene match: 8. For the CDR3, the DNA is TGTGCCAGCAGTTCACTACAGGGGGCAAAGTACGAGCAGTACTTC. This translates into CASSSLQGAKYEQYF.

The V call is TRBV6-1, the J call TRBJ1-2; D uncertain. V was clipped by 2 bases and J by 4 bases, with 5 bases between them. The CDR3 consists of 12 residues. Germline-derived CDR1 and CDR2 are MNHNS and SASEGT. Here the CDR3 DNA reads TGTGCCAGCAGTGAACGGGTCTATGGCTACACCTTC. Protein: CASSERVYGYTF.

This chain joins TRBV13 and TRBJ1-3; D unclear. This CDR3 spans 14 amino acids. Germline V gene data show CDR1 as PRHDT and CDR2 as FYEKMQ (reference sequence). The ends were cut back, 5 bases at V and 2 bases at J, with 10 bases in the middle. The CDR3 loop is CASSPTDAGNTIYF. In nucleotides, the CDR3 is TGTGCCAGCAGCCCTACAGATGCTGGAAACACCATATATTTT.

The chain links TRBV2 to TRBJ2-3, with TRBD2 as a possible D gene (5 bases). The V gene lost 6 bases and the J gene lost 0 bases, with 16 bases spanning the gap. The V gene's germline CDR1 is SNHLY and CDR2 FYNNEI. CDR3 length: 16 amino acids. CDR3 coding DNA: TGTGCCAGCAGCCCTTTGCGGGTACTTAGCACAGATACGCAGTATTTT. Translation: CASSPLRVLSTDTQYF. Full variable domain (outside the CDR3, taken from reference TRBV2 and TRBJ2-3): EPEVTQTPSHQVTQMGQEVILRCVPISNHLYFYWYRQILGQKVEFLVSFYNNEISEKSEIFDDQFSVERPDGSNFTLKIRSTKLEDSAMYFCASSPLRVLSTDTQYFGPGTRLTVL.

The chain combines TRBV5-1 with TRBJ2-3, with 8 positions matching TRBD1. CDR1 and CDR2 from the germline V gene are SGHRS and YFSETQ. The CDR3 consists of 14 residues. V gave up 3 bases and J gave up 1 base; unmatched junction bases: 1. The CDR3 reads CASSSDRGTDTQYF. As DNA, the CDR3 is TGCGCCAGCAGCTCGGACAGGGGCACAGATACGCAGTATTTT.

The chain links TRBV6-5 to TRBJ2-7; 10 nucleotides match TRBD1. V shed 6 bases, J shed 2 bases, and the junction held 7 bases outside the gene matches. The CDR3 is 15 residues long. Germline CDR1 and CDR2: MNHEY and SVGAGI. CDR3 in DNA: TGTGCCAGCAGCCCGGACAGGGGGAGGACCTACGAGCAGTACTTC. Protein product: CASSPDRGRTYEQYF.

The chain recombines TRBV10-3 with TRBJ1-5, with 8 nucleotides matching TRBD1. Per germline, CDR1 ENHRY and CDR2 SYGVKD. The CDR3 loop spans 14 amino acids. The V segment lost 2 bases and the J segment 5 bases; nucleotides outside the gene matches: 2. CDR3 coding DNA: TGTGCCATCAGTGAGGGACAGGGAGATCAGCCCCAGCATTTT. As protein: CAISEGQGDQPQHF.

This chain joins TRBV19 and TRBJ2-6; 11 positions match TRBD1. The CDR3 runs to 18 residues. Germline loops: CDR1 LNHDA, CDR2 SQIVND (reference sequence). V lost 3 bases to trimming and J lost 2 bases; unmatched junction nucleotides: 6. The CDR3 region has the DNA TGTGCCAGTAGTATCGGGGGACAGGGGGTAGCTGGGGCCAACGTCCTGACTTTC. Its protein is CASSIGGQGVAGANVLTF. Full variable domain (missing parts from reference TRBV19 and TRBJ2-6): DGGITQSPKYLFRKEGQNVTLSCEQNLNHDAMYWYRQDPGQGLRLIYYSQIVNDFQKGDIAEGYSVSREKKESFPLTVTSAQKNPTAFYLCASSIGGQGVAGANVLTFGAGSRLTVL.

CDR3 sequence (DNA): TGTGCCAGCAGCTCAGGGACAGCCCAAGAGACCCAGTACTTC. Its protein is CASSSGTAQETQYF. The V and J genes are TRBV5-4 and TRBJ2-5; TRBD1 aligns across 7 bases. Germline values: CDR1 SGHNT, CDR2 YYREEE (reference sequence). V gave up 3 bases and J gave up 1 base; unmatched junction bases: 3. The CDR3 totals 14 residues.

This sequence joins TRBV9 and TRBJ2-1; 16 bases fit TRBD2. The CDR3 runs 16 residues. The trim removed 4 bases at V and 13 bases at J, leaving 11 bases unmatched. From germline, CDR1 is SGDLS and CDR2 YYNGEE. CDR3 sequence reads: CASSLQGTSGRGGQFF. The CDR3 DNA is TGTGCCAGCAGCCTCCAAGGGACTAGCGGGAGGGGAGGACAGTTCTTC.

The rearrangement links TRBV29-1 to TRBJ2-5, with TRBD1 as a possible D gene (6 bases). CDR3 size: 13 residues. Germline V gene lookup returns CDR1 SQVTM and CDR2 ANQGSEA. Trimming cost V 7 bases and J 2 bases, with 14 bases left between them. CDR3 coding DNA: TGCAGCGCCCGGGACACAACACAAGAGACCCAGTACTTC. Protein: CSARDTTQETQYF.

This clone appeared once. The rearrangement links TRBV9 to TRBJ2-2; perhaps TRBD2 as D (5 bases). The CDR3 is made up of 20 amino acids. The germline gives CDR1 SGDLS, CDR2 YYNGEE. V dropped 0 bases and J dropped 1 base, with 22 bases sitting between them. CDR3 amino acids: CASSVVPNALTRLNTGELFF. The CDR3 coding sequence is TGTGCCAGCAGCGTAGTCCCAAATGCCCTTACTAGACTGAACACCGGGGAGCTGTTTTTT.

CDR3 sequence (DNA): TGTGCCAGCAGCCCCCCCGGGGATGAGCAGTTCTTC. Its translation is CASSPPGDEQFF. V gene TRBV7-9 combines with J gene TRBJ2-1; D possibly corresponds to TRBD2 (5 bases). V was pared by 5 bases and J by 8 bases, with 10 bases between. Per the germline V gene, CDR1 is SEHNR and CDR2 is FQNEAQ (reference sequence). The CDR3 contains 12 residues.

This chain connects TRBV10-3 to TRBJ1-3; D is perhaps TRBD1 (6 bases). Germline CDR1 ENHRY, CDR2 SYGVKD. V lost 5 bases to trimming and J lost 0 bases, with 17 bases between them. This CDR3 contains 17 residues. In DNA, the CDR3 is TGTGCCATCAGTTCCACCGGGGACACCAGCTCTGGAAACACCATATATTTT. The encoded protein is CAISSTGDTSSGNTIYF.

The chain is built from TRBV28 and TRBJ2-1; 7 bases align to TRBD2. J lost 1 base, V lost 8 bases, and 5 bases had no gene match. The CDR3 is made up of 14 amino acids. CDR1 is MDHEN, CDR2 SYDVKM, per germline. CDR3 sequence (DNA): TGTGCCAGCCTCAATAGCGGGTCCTACAATGAGCAGTTCTTC. Translation: CASLNSGSYNEQFF.

The V gene is TRBV11-1, the J gene TRBJ2-1; 7 nucleotides match TRBD1. CDR3 length equals 15 residues. V was pared by 4 bases and J by 3 bases, with 6 bases of the junction left unmatched. Looked up from germline, CDR1 is SGHAT and CDR2 is FQDESV (reference sequence). The CDR3 DNA follows: TGTGCCAGCAGCTACCGGACAGGTTACTACAATGAGCAGTTCTTC. It encodes CASSYRTGYYNEQFF.